This TCR beta chain is drawn from a study of cytomegalovirus exposure and HLA in healthy donors. Study-level results: The study recorded more than 150 TCR beta chains that were cytomegalovirus-associated. In vitro data verified a few CMV-associated chains as specific for CMV antigens. Most of the TCR beta V segments (in an earlier analysis) were productive either about 87% or about 30% of the time.

The PCR contained 60 Vbeta and 13 Jbeta primers. The table came from immunoSEQ multiplex PCR; TCRdb's copy has only in-frame clones and leaves some out. The sample has approximately 72,000 clones. Worth noting for this clone: Its antigen is unknown.

Germline loops: CDR1 ENHRY, CDR2 SYGVKD. The ends lost 3 bases at V and 2 bases at J; junction bases unmatched: 10. The CDR3 consists of 16 residues. Each donor was nominally healthy when sampled (though unrecorded immune exposures were likely). The rearrangement uses TRBV10-3 and TRBJ2-7; 7 nucleotides line up with TRBD1. Sequenced: PBMCs. The sequence came from a woman in her thirties or forties in good health and CMV-seropositive. DNA for the CDR3: TGTGCCATCAGTGAATCAGGGGGAGCGATCCCCTACGAGCAGTACTTC. The encoded protein is CAISESGGAIPYEQYF.